The clone carrying this T cell receptor (beta chain) is a singleton in its sample. The data stem from a study of Ad26.COV2.S vaccination and SARS-CoV-2 variants. Sequenced by immunoSEQ multiplex PCR; TCRdb stores in-frame clones only, minus some. The profile shows 500,000 or so clones, 87% of them singletons. V shed 4 bases, J shed 9 bases, and the junction held 14 bases outside the gene matches. CDR1 and CDR2 (germline): SGHTA, FQGTGA. There are 17 residues in the CDR3. Treatment meaning: 19 received Ad26.COV2.S at low or high dose, single or two shots; a few received placebo; per-sample allocation not given. Samples were taken on day 63 after the first vaccine or placebo injection.

The specimen comprised peripheral blood, sampled in a trial of Ad26.COV2.S vaccine versus placebo. The sequence came from a person aged 18 to 59 who received the Ad26.COV2.S COVID-19 vaccine or a placebo. The chain uses TRBV7-3 and TRBJ2-1; 11 bases line up with TRBD2. The CDR3 spells CASSSPRLAGRLGEQFF. The CDR3 DNA is TGTGCCAGCAGCTCACCAAGACTAGCGGGGCGATTGGGTGAGCAGTTCTTC.